This T cell receptor beta chain was recovered during a study of graft-versus-host responses after intestinal transplantation. Study results and limitations: GvH clones surfaced in recipient marrow, some emerging earlier in ileum or blood.

In germline, CDR1 is MDHEN, CDR2 SYDVKM. The V gene lost 7 bases and the J gene lost 2 bases, with 15 bases spanning the gap. This CDR3 contains 14 residues. Comments on this clone: The antigen is unknown.

Profiled with immunoSEQ multiplex PCR; TCRdb holds only in-frame clones, not every one. The sample shows about 110,000 clones, just over 90% of them seen only once. This clonotype was sampled from a human donor who received an intestinal transplant. This chain links TRBV28 with TRBJ2-7; D possibly matches TRBD1 or TRBD2 (6 bases each). Specimen: unstimulated CD8+ T cells sorted from spleen or lymph node cells, collected before intestinal transplant. The CDR3 DNA reads as TGTGCCAGCACCCTTCCGGGGGCGCCCTACGAGCAGTACTTC. It specifies CASTLPGAPYEQYF. Complete variable domain (other parts from reference TRBV28 and TRBJ2-7): DVKVTQSSRYLVKRTGEKVFLECVQDMDHENMFWYRQDPGLGLRLIYFSYDVKMKEKGDIPEGYSVSREKKERFSLILESASTNQTSMYLCASTLPGAPYEQYFGPGTRLTVT.